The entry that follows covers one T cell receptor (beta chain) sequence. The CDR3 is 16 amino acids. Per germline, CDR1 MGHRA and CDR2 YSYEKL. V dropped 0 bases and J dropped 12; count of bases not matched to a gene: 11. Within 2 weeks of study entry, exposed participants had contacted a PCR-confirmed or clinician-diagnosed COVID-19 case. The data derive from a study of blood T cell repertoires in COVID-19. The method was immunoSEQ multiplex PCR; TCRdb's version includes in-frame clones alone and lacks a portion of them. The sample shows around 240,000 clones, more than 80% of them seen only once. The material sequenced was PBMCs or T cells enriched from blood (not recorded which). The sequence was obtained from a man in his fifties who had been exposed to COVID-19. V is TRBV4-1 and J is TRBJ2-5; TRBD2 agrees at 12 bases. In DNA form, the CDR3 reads TGCGCCAGCAGCCAAGATAGCCTAGCGGGAGGGCGAGGGAAGTACTTC. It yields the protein CASSQDSLAGGRGKYF.